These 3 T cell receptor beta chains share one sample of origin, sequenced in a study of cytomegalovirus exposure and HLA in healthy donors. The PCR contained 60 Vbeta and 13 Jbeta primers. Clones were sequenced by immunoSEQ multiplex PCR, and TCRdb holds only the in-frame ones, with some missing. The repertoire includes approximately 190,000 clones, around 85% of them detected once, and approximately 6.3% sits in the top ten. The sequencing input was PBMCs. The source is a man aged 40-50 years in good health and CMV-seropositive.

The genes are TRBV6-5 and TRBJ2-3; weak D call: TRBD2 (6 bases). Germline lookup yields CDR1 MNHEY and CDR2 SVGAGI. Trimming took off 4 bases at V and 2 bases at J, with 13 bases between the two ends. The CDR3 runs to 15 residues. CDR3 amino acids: CASSWDSPYTDTQYF. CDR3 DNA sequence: TGTGCCAGCAGTTGGGACTCGCCATACACAGATACGCAGTATTTT.

CDR3 region: CASSLTDTQYF. Here the CDR3 DNA reads TGTGCCAGCAGCCTTACAGATACGCAGTATTTT. The rearrangement links TRBV7-2 to TRBJ2-3; D is unclear. Germline lookup yields CDR1 SGHTA and CDR2 FQGNSA. Trimming cost V 5 bases and J 3 bases, with 3 bases left between them. The CDR3 length is 11 residues.

The CDR3 sequence: CASSLGGGVQPQHF. CDR3 in DNA: TGTGCCAGCAGCTTAGGCGGGGGGGTTCAGCCCCAGCATTTT. V usage is TRBV7-2 and J usage is TRBJ1-5; a weak D match, TRBD1 (5 bases). The length of the CDR3 is 14 residues. Germline loops: CDR1 SGHTA, CDR2 FQGNSA. V lost 1 base and J lost 6, with 10 bases in between.